This entry concerns a single TCR beta chain. TCRdb recomputed calls from the 5' RACE reads with MiXCR, one row per CDR3 protein. The table shows roughly 540,000 distinct CDR3 sequences, with roughly 21% occurring only once. Trimming cost V 2 bases and J 3 bases, with 22 bases left between them. The CDR3 is 18 amino acids. Germline V gene lookup returns CDR1 SGHVS and CDR2 FNYEAQ. The data derive from a study of identical twins. These data were likewise used in another study, on T cells expressing NK-cell markers.

The rearrangement joins TRBV7-6 to TRBJ2-5, with a tentative D call TRBD2 (5 bases). Sequenced material: CD4+ T cells sorted from blood. The TCR sequence derives from a woman between 18 and 29 years old in good health. Here the CDR3 DNA reads TGTGCCAGCAGCTTACCTTATGCGGGCCCGCGTCACGAAGAGACCCAGTACTTC. Its protein product is CASSLPYAGPRHEETQYF.